The following is a T cell receptor beta chain sequence with its context. The entry originates in a study of blood T cell repertoires in COVID-19. CDR3 length: 15 residues. Trimming removed 1 base from V and 1 base from J; junction bases left unmatched: 2. CDR1 and CDR2 from the germline V gene are SGHTA and FQGNSA. Profiled with immunoSEQ multiplex PCR; TCRdb holds only in-frame clones, not every one. This repertoire shows roughly 130,000 clones, about 80% found once; its top ten account for 16%. The source material was peripheral blood. The sequence was obtained from a woman between 50 and 59 years old with acute or convalescent COVID-19. The chain is built from TRBV7-2 and TRBJ2-3; TRBD2 matches 7 bases. The CDR3 DNA is TGTGCCAGCAGCTTAGTTGCGGGGGGCACAGATACGCAGTATTTT. Translated: CASSLVAGGTDTQYF.